This TCR beta chain was sequenced during a study of beta chain features in type 1 diabetes. As every portion of the isolated RNA was reverse transcribed, the sequencing read expressed TCRB transcripts. Some clones are missing from TCRdb's copy, which holds only in-frame ones; the method was immunoSEQ multiplex PCR. The data show about 700,000 clones, around 15% seen once. The CDR3 runs 16 residues. CDR1 and CDR2 from the germline V gene are SGHDN and FVKESK. Between the trimmed V and J ends, which lost 0 bases and 7 bases, there was a span of 16 bases. A word on this clone: What it recognizes is unknown.

Study findings and constraints: Significant though moderate, a shortening of TCRB CDR3s appeared in all four CD4+ subsets of Type 1 diabetes patients. For cells with high TCR expression, cDNA sequencing could yield over-representation. Insertion counts at VDJ junctions were lower in type 1 diabetes patients, who also showed more deletions there.

One heparinised draw of blood, averaging about 120 mL, came from each donor. CD4+ naive, central memory, regulatory and stem cell-like memory subsets were isolated by sorting on CD45RO/CCR7/CD25/CD127/CD95/CD27. This TCR derives from a young man with type 1 diabetes. The V call is TRBV14, the J call TRBJ2-1; either TRBD1 or TRBD2 may fit D (5 bases each). The sequenced material came from naive CD4+ T cells from blood. The CDR3 spells CASSQDSTSWGNEQFF. In DNA form, the CDR3 reads TGTGCCAGCAGCCAAGATTCGACTTCCTGGGGGAATGAGCAGTTCTTC. The whole variable domain, filled in from reference TRBV14 and TRBJ2-1, reads EAGVTQFPSHSVIEKGQTVTLRCDPISGHDNLYWYRRVMGKEIKFLLHFVKESKQDESGMPNNRFLAERTGGTYSTLKVQPAELEDSGVYFCASSQDSTSWGNEQFFGPGTRLTVL.